This T cell receptor beta chain originates from a study of blood T cells in healthy people across ages. Remarks on this clonotype: Its antigen is unknown.

The study's findings and limits: Estimates of diversity drawn from one million T cells were considered underestimates.

For the second PCR, which ran for about 7 to 11 cycles, a sample-barcoded 5' primer and a J-beta primer mix were used. TCRdb analysed the 5' RACE reads with MiXCR anew, one entry per CDR3 protein. The data hold over 450,000 distinct CDR3 sequences, with nearly 25% observed a single time. Trimming stripped 6 bases from V and 2 bases from J, with 14 bases between. Germline CDR1 reads DFQATT; CDR2 reads SNEGSKA (reference sequence). The CDR3 is 14 amino acids. These data are also associated with another study on T cells of mothers and their children. From that paper: Related and unrelated pairs show similar shaping of TCR recombination output by thymic selection.

This rearrangement joins TRBV20-1 to TRBJ2-1; D possibly corresponds to TRBD1 (7 bases). The receptor was derived from a boy aged 5 to 17 in good health. Source material: blood. This CDR3 is CSAARRGPYNEQFF. The CDR3 coding sequence is TGCAGTGCCGCACGGAGGGGGCCCTACAATGAGCAGTTCTTC.